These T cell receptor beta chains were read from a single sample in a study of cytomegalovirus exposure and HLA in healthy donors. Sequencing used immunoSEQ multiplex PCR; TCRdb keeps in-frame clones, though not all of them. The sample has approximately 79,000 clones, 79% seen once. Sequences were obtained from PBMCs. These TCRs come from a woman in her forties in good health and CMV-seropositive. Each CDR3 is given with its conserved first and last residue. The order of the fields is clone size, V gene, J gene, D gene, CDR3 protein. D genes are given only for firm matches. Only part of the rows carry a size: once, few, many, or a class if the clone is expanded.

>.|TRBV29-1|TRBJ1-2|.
CSVDQGNFYGYTF
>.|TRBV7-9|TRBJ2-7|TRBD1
CASSIGQGVEQYF
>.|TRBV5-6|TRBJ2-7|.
CASSLGRSTYEQYF
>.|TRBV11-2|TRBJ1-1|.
CASSFPGMNTEAFF
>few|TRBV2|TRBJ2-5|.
CASSDWGDQTQYF
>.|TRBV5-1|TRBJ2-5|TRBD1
CASSFQGAMRETQYF
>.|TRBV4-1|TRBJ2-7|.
CASSQDPGRTYEQYF
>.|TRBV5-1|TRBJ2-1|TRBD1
CASSARQGDNEQFF
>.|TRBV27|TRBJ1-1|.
CASRSAYLGEAFF
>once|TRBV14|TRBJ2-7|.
CASSRGYEQYF
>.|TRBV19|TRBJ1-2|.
CASRHKNQGYGYTF
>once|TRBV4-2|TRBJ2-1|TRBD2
CASKITVGLAGNGEQFF
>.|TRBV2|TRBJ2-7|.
CASRRDWGNEQYF
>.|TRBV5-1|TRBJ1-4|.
CASTPGPTNEKLFF
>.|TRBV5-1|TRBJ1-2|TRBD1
CASSKGQGNYGYTF
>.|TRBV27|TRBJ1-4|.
CASSSDSNEKLFF
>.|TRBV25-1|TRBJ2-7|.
CASIAGAEQYF
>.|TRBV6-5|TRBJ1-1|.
CASSYSLLGLNTEAFF
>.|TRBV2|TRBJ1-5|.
CASSELRGNQPQHF
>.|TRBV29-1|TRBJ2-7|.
CSVREGGMYEQYF
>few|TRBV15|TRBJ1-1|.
CATSRDLAGATEAFF
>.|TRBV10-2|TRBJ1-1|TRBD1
CASRRQGRPLNTEAFF
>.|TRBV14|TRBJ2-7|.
CASSHRPRVEQYF
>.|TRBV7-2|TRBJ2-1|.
CASSFTLTQTNEQFF
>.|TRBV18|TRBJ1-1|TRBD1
CASSQMDRVANTEAFF
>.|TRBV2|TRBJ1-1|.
CASTSGGARAFF
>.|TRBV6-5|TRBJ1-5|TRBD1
CASSYGGQGGQPQHF
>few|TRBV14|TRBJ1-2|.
CASSQDLQTGDGYTF
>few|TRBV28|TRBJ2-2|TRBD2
CASSRTYLAGGSLYTGELFF
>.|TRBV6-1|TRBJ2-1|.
CASSEFRGSTYNEQFF